This T cell receptor (beta chain) was profiled in a study of regulatory T cells in long-lasting Graves disease. Assembly of TCR beta libraries relied on iRepertoire HTBI primers together with Arm-PCR of CDR3 regions. One entry per CDR3 protein results from TCRdb running MiXCR on the multiplex PCR reads. The repertoire holds approximately 440,000 distinct CDR3 sequences, with around 15% as singletons. Time point defined: newly diagnosed GD, antithyroid drugs for less than 3 months. The TCR library used RNA extracted from PBMCs. Study-wide findings and caveats: The sample size was small, and this may have reduced accuracy.

The CDR3 has 16 residues. The V gene end was trimmed by 3 bases and the J gene end by 0 bases; junction bases not matched to a gene: 6. This clonotype has ten or more counts. Its antigen remains unidentified. This sample also belongs to another study, concerning T cells in Graves' hyperthyroidism and ophthalmopathy. This second study notes: An initial round of RT-PCR targeting the TCR CDR3 relied on the HTBI primer set. Most thyroid clonotypes with frequency above 0.001 were detected in blood. Progression to ophthalmopathy was predicted a median of roughly 6.8 months early.

This clonotype was obtained from a man aged 35-49 years with Graves disease. The chain joins TRBV12-3 or TRBV12-4 to TRBJ2-7; 9 nucleotides line up with TRBD2. Source: peripheral blood mononuclear cells (PBMCs), taken at new diagnosis, from a patient treated with antithyroid drugs. The CDR3 DNA reads as TGTGCCAGCAGTTTCGACGGACTAGCGCCCTCCTACGAGCAGTACTTC. Amino acids: CASSFDGLAPSYEQYF.